This T cell receptor (beta chain) originates from a study of prognosis after radiotherapy for stage I lung cancer. In the study overall: Newly diagnosed primary stage I lung tumors were present in 13 to 15 patients, and oligometastatic NSCLC after surgical resection of the primary tumor was present in a handful of patients. The radiotherapy was SBRT split into 3 to 5 fractions, giving a biologically effective dose of at least 100 Gy.

CT and PET/CT showed node-negative disease in all patients, who had no prior chemotherapy, radiotherapy or other malignancies. A remark on this clonotype: Its antigen is unknown.

The authors amplified TCR beta CDR3 from genomic DNA using two-round multiplex PCR. It was primers specific to each TRBV and TRBJ gene that first-round PCR used. TCRdb independently ran MiXCR on the multiplex PCR reads; one entry per CDR3 protein. The sample has over 25,000 distinct CDR3 sequences; roughly 46% are singletons. General study findings and limits: With medians of about 9,200 versus 6,500, unique TCR clone counts fell after stereotactic body radiation therapy.

This TCR was sampled from a donor of 50 years or more with non-small cell lung cancer. Sequences were derived from PBMCs, sampled before or after stereotactic body radiation therapy (not recorded which).

The CDR3 DNA follows: TGCAGTGCAGGGGAGGGAATCGGTCAGCCCCAGCATTTT. It encodes CSAGEGIGQPQHF. V usage is TRBV20-1 and J usage is TRBJ1-5; perhaps TRBD1 as D (5 bases). Deletions cut 6 bases from V and 6 bases from J, with 15 bases between. Germline V gene lookup returns CDR1 DFQATT and CDR2 SNEGSKA (reference sequence). The CDR3 loop spans 13 amino acids.